This TCR beta chain derives from a study of shared clonotypes between healthy human individuals. Germline loops: CDR1 SGHAT, CDR2 FQNNGV. V lost 2 bases and J 4 bases, leaving 15 bases between the germline ends. This CDR3 spans 15 amino acids. This clone was detected once. Method: immunoSEQ multiplex PCR; TCRdb's copy keeps in-frame clones and lacks some. The sample lists a few million clones, over 85% occurring once. It was CD45RO-negative cells, positively selected for CCR7, that made up naive CD8 cells, with terminally differentiated effector memory CD45RA+ cells excluded. This receptor was taken from a man in his late teens or twenties in good health. Some clones in this sample may be carry-over from other donors' samples. Source material: naive CD8+ T cells from PBMCs. The V and J genes are TRBV11-2 and TRBJ2-7; tentative D call: TRBD2 (6 bases). CDR3 nucleotide sequence: TGTGCCAGCAGCTTAAATGGAAGGGCGGGGTACGAGCAGTACTTC. Translated, it gives CASSLNGRAGYEQYF.